This T cell receptor (beta chain) was obtained from a study of neurological immune-mediated disorders (dated by TCRdb to the late 2010s). Some background on the complete study: Among the 34 multiple sclerosis patients, about 30 had relapsing-remitting MS and 3 had secondary progressive MS. Peripheral blood TCR-beta repertoires from patients with HTLV-I-associated myelopathy (HAM/TSP), patients with multiple sclerosis, and healthy controls were compared in the study using UMI-based sequencing. The roughly 100 TCR-beta libraries included longitudinal samples, technical triplicates and paired sorted CD4+ and CD8+ T-cell subsets alongside PBMC samples. Of the roughly 70 subjects in the cohort, around 15 were HAM/TSP patients, around 35 were multiple sclerosis patients, and 20 were healthy controls.

For the unsorted PBMC libraries, 2 million PBMCs were stored in RNAlater at -80 degrees C until RNA extraction and were used to generate the libraries. The multiple sclerosis patients were enrolled in a US clinical protocol that used magnetic resonance imaging to evaluate disease progression. Peripheral blood underwent Ficoll-Hypaque density gradient centrifugation to isolate PBMCs, which were then cryopreserved in liquid nitrogen. The study at large found these results: The highest TCR clonal expansion was observed in HAM/TSP patients, whereas the lowest was observed in MS patients, even when compared with healthy controls. In phylogenetic analysis, the repertoires of 18 of 34 MS patients grouped into a cluster of related CDR3 sequences, which suggests a possible signature at the repertoire level. Across subjects, expanded clones never shared an identical CDR3 amino acid sequence, which suggests that the TCR-beta repertoires in every group were private. The MS cluster was not associated with any clinical or MRI features, and the authors stated that larger cohorts are needed.

To note about this clonotype: Its antigen remains undetermined. No base-level quality is on record; no much larger clone is a single base apart.

cDNA was synthesized by template-switch 5'RACE using a primer with a 10-nucleotide random unique molecular identifier that tagged each TCR transcript. Each sequencing run produced over 200 million TCR-beta sequences covering 15-18 subjects. The RNeasy kit was used to extract total RNA. Using the KAPA Real-time Library Amplification kit, TCR-beta VDJ regions were amplified with primers for the TCR constant region and the 5'RACE anchor. A first PCR added sample indexes and Illumina adaptors, and a second PCR then raised library yield. After purification with Ampure beads, the TCR product of roughly 650 bp was size-selected on a 2% E-gel SizeSelection system. Library quality was checked on a Bioanalyzer, concentration was measured with Qubit, and libraries were quantified with the Kapa Library Quantification kit before pooling. An Illumina HiSeq 2500 was used to sequence the libraries paired-end at 2 x 150 bp. To increase sequence diversity, roughly 24-30% phiX was spiked into each library pool. Per the authors' processing: Quality-filtered reads were processed with the UMI-based MiGEC pipeline, which removed over 75% of raw TCR sequences during error correction. VDJ genes were aligned to IMGT germline references, and each clonotype was defined by a unique CDR3 amino acid sequence together with V-J genes. Clonal expansion, Shannon diversity, and CDR3 relatedness (CalcPairwiseDistances, ClusterSamples) were evaluated with VDJtools, and phylogenetic trees were built with CLCbio workbench. Expanded clones were defined as having at least 8 unique UMIs, based on coefficient-of-variation modelling across technical triplicates. TCRdb handled the public reads itself, with Q25 trimming in fastp and clone calling in MiXCR, and kept productive beta chains. Entries that share a CDR3 protein sequence are merged under the most common genes and DNA. The V and J calls follow TCRdb's processing rather than the paper's. In all, the sample holds about 80,000 distinct CDR3 sequences, and less than 5.5% of those were seen once. Roughly 2.4% of the sample rests with the top ten.

From the cysteine up to the phenylalanine, the CDR3 has a length of 12 residues. Just CDR3 DNA is preserved here, 36 bases in frame from base 1. A distance of 11 bases separates the germline ends of V and J, which lose 3 bases and 9 bases respectively. This sequence originates from a woman aged 25-40 years with multiple sclerosis. The sample taken for sequencing was PBMCs. The chain employs TRBV12-3 or TRBV12-4 and TRBJ1-1; the best D guess is TRBD1, with 5 bases matching. The nucleotides read TGTGCCAGCAGTTTGGGGCAGAATAAAGCTTTCTTT. Its product reads: CASSLGQNKAFF.